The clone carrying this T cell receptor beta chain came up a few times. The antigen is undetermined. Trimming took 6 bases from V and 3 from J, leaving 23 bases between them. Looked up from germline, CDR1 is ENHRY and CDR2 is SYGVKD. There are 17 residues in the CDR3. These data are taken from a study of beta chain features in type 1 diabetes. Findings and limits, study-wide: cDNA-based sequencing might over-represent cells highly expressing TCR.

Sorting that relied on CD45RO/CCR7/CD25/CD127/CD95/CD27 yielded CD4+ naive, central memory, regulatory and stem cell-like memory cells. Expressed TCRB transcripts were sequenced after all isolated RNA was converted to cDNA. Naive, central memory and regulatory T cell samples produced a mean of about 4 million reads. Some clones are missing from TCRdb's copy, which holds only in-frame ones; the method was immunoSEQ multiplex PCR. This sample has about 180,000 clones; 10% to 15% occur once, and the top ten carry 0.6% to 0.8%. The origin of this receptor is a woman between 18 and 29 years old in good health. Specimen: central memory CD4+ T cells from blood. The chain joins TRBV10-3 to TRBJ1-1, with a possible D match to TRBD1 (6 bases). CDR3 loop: CAIRGPDKGEEDTEAFF. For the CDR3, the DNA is TGTGCCATCAGGGGGCCCGATAAGGGGGAAGAGGACACTGAAGCTTTCTTT.